This T cell receptor beta chain is drawn from a study of blood T cell repertoires in COVID-19 (TCRdb year 2020). For the study in its entirety: Samples covering the acute and convalescent phases of COVID-19 were provided by collaborators in the United States, Italy and Spain. The prospective study material was composed of cDNA or gDNA derived from T cells, B-cell-depleted T cells, or PBMCs. Sample metadata almost always included a de-identified subject ID, COVID-19 status, age in years and sex. Deeply sampled blood TCRbeta repertoires from subjects exposed to, actively infected with, or recovered from COVID-19 were included in the dataset. Samples were obtained from the ongoing ImmuneRACE study (first 160 participants) and from 1,254 subjects provided by 6 global collaborators. The repertoires were released in a freely available public database intended as a resource for research on the immune response to SARS-CoV-2. Where available, HLA class I and class II types were taken from metadata supplied by the sample provider and were not determined by assay-based typing.

Broad study findings and their caveats: The quantity of clinical and demographic metadata differed by source and by participant and was supplied without curation.

The immunoSEQ Assay, a bias-controlled multiplex PCR, was used to amplify TCRbeta CDR3 regions from genomic DNA. Per the source publication's procedure: The number of nucleated cells in each sample was estimated by amplification of reference gene primers within the assay. To quantify the absolute abundance of each unique TCRbeta CDR3 rearrangement, sequence reads were collapsed and filtered. For each sample, productive Simpson clonality was calculated by taking the square root of Simpson's diversity index across productive rearrangements. Drawn from immuneACCESS, this table holds only the in-frame rearrangements with V and J called that TCRdb kept. Clones are partly lost; checked studies trace under half to an unresolved V gene and leave the rest unexplained. The V and J calls and clone size are taken from that table; D and trimming were inferred from the DNA. In this sample the table shows a few hundred thousand clones, 86% of which occur a single time. About 2.2% of the sample lies in the top ten.

A second Seattle source provided samples from volunteer blood donors who had recovered from COVID-19. The collaborating institutions used their own protocols to collect whole blood in K2EDTA tubes. For TCRbeta analysis, collaborator samples were shipped as frozen whole blood, as isolated PBMCs, or as DNA extracted from either sample type. The junction shows trimming of 1 base on V and 8 bases on J, plus 12 bases between the germline ends. From the cysteine up to the phenylalanine, the CDR3 has a length of 15 residues. Here the CDR3 DNA is all that survives: 45 bases in frame from base 1. According to the germline V gene, CDR1 reads SGHTA and CDR2 reads FQGNSA. With regard to this clone: Which antigen it targets is not known. It has no much larger one-base neighbor in the sample; base qualities were not kept.

The receptor's source is a woman aged 25-40 years who had recovered from COVID-19. The sample consisted of peripheral blood. The sequence links TRBV7-2 to TRBJ1-6; the D gene is perhaps TRBD1, from 5 matching bases. The CDR3: CASSLEGVADSPLHF. The bases are TGTGCCAGCAGCTTAGAAGGGGTCGCGGATTCACCCCTCCACTTT.